This record looks at one TCR beta chain sequence and its context. This CDR3 has 16 amino acids. Trimming removed 2 bases from V and 7 bases from J, with 21 bases in between. The germline V gene has CDR1 ENHRY and CDR2 SYGVKD. The record originates from a study of blood T cells in healthy people across ages. It was with a sample-barcoded 5' primer and a J-beta primer mix that a second PCR of roughly 7 to 12 cycles was run. In TCRdb, the 5' RACE reads were re-called with MiXCR into one record per CDR3 protein. The sample holds about a million distinct CDR3 sequences, around 49% seen once. The receptor was derived from a man between 25 and 39 years old in good health. This rearrangement joins TRBV10-3 to TRBJ2-7, with D possibly called TRBD1 or TRBD2 (6 bases each). Input material: blood. CDR3 protein: CAISEGGAGALTEQYF. The CDR3 region has the DNA TGTGCCATCAGTGAGGGCGGGGCAGGGGCTTTGACTGAGCAGTACTTC.